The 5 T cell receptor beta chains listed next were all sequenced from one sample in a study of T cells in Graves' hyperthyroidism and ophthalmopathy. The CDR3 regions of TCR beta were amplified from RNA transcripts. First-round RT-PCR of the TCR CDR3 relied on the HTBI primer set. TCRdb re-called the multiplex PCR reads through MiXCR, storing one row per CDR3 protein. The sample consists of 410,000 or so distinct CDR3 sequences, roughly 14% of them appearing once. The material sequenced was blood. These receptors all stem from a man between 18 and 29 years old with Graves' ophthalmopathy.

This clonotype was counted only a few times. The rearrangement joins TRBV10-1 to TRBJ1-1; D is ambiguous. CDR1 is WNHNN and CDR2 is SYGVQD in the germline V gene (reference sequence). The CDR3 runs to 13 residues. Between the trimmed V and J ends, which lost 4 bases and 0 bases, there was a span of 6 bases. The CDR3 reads CASSAELNTEAFF. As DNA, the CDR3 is TGCGCCAGCAGTGCCGAACTGAACACTGAAGCTTTCTTT.

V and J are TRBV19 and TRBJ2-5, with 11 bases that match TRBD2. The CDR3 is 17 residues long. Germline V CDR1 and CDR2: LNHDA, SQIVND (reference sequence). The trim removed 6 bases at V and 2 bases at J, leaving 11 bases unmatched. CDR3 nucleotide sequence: TGTGCCAGTAGCGGGGACTTAGCGGGGGGGAAACAAGAGACCCAGTACTTC. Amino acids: CASSGDLAGGKQETQYF.

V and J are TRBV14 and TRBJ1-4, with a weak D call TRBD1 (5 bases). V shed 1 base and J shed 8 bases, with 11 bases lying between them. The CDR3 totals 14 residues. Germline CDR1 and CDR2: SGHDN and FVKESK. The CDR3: CASSQALGGEKLFF. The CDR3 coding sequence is TGTGCCAGCAGCCAAGCCTTGGGGGGGGAAAAACTGTTTTTT.

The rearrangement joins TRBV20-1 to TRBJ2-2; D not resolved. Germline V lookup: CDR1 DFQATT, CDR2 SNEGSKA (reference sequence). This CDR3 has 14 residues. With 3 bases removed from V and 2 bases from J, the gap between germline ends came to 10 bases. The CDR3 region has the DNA TGCAGTGCTAGCAGGCTAGTTAACACCGGGGAGCTGTTTTTT. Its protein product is CSASRLVNTGELFF.

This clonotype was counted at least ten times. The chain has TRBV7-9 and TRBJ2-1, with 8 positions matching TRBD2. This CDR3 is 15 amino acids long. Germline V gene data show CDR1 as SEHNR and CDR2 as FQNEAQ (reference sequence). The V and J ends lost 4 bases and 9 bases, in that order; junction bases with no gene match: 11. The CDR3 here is CASSSREGPVPEQFF. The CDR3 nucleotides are TGTGCCAGCAGCTCCCGGGAGGGCCCAGTCCCTGAGCAGTTCTTC.